One and the same sample provided the 18 T cell receptor beta chains below, sequenced in a study of shared clonotypes between healthy human individuals. TCRdb's copy holds only in-frame clones and misses some; the assay was immunoSEQ multiplex PCR. The sample records about 1 million clones, roughly 80% being singletons. The sequenced sample was memory CD4+ T cells sorted from blood. Subset in this sample: CD45RA-negative fraction. These receptors came from a man younger than 35 in good health.

The V call is TRBV6-5, the J call TRBJ2-7, with a possible D match to TRBD1 (5 bases). CDR1 and CDR2 from the germline V gene are MNHEY and SVGAGI. Between the trimmed V and J ends, which lost 0 bases and 2 bases, there was a span of 11 bases. The CDR3 sequence is 15 residues long. The CDR3 protein is CASSYSVQGPYEQYF. The CDR3 DNA reads TGTGCCAGCAGTTACTCTGTTCAGGGTCCCTACGAGCAGTACTTC.

This chain joins TRBV19 and TRBJ2-1, with TRBD1 matching over 9 bases. This CDR3 spans 15 amino acids. V lost 2 bases and J lost 13; bases outside the gene matches: 12. The germline V gene encodes CDR1 LNHDA and CDR2 SQIVND (reference sequence). CDR3 DNA sequence: TGTGCCAGTAGTATAAGGGGACAGGGTCAATCCTCCCAGTTCTTC. This gives the protein CASSIRGQGQSSQFF.

V gene TRBV19 combines with J gene TRBJ2-1; TRBD2 aligns across 10 bases. The CDR3 sequence is 19 residues long. The J segment lost 2 bases and the V segment lost 1 base, leaving 11 bases of the junction unmatched. Germline-derived CDR1 and CDR2 are LNHDA and SQIVND (reference sequence). As DNA, the CDR3 is TGTGCCAGTAGTATAGCCCCAGCGGGGGGGTTGTCTACCTACAATGAGCAGTTCTTC. Its protein product is CASSIAPAGGLSTYNEQFF.

V and J are TRBV9 and TRBJ1-2; D call uncertain. V was clipped by 0 bases and J by 4 bases, with 13 bases between them. The germline V gene has CDR1 SGDLS and CDR2 YYNGEE. CDR3 length equals 15 residues. CDR3 bases: TGTGCCAGCAGCGTAGGTGTCCAGGTCAGCTATGGCTACACCTTC. It encodes CASSVGVQVSYGYTF.

The CDR3 sequence: CASSQGQGREQYF. The CDR3 DNA reads TGCGCCAGCAGCCAGGGACAGGGGAGGGAGCAGTACTTC. The chain couples TRBV4-3 to TRBJ2-5; 10 bases map to TRBD1. The ends lost 3 bases at V and 11 bases at J; junction bases unmatched: 6. This CDR3 is built from 13 residues. Germline V gene data show CDR1 as LGHNA and CDR2 as YSLEER.

Turning to this clone: In the same sample, other DNA sequences code for this CDR3. The chain employs TRBV9 and TRBJ2-1, with TRBD1 identical over 9 bases. The CDR3 contains 15 residues. The V gene's germline CDR1 is SGDLS and CDR2 YYNGEE. Unmatched junction bases numbered 6, after V lost 4 bases and J lost 4 bases. Here the CDR3 reads CASSPGQGRYNEQFF. DNA of the CDR3: TGTGCCAGCAGCCCAGGACAGGGGCGTTACAATGAGCAGTTCTTC.

V and J are TRBV7-8 and TRBJ1-5; possible D gene TRBD1, 5 bases. Germline CDR1 SGHVS, CDR2 FQNEAQ. Trimming cost V 1 base and J 5 bases, with 6 bases left between them. The CDR3 totals 13 residues. The CDR3 loop reads CASSLGRDQPQHF. In nucleotides, the CDR3 is TGTGCCAGCAGCTTAGGCAGGGATCAGCCCCAGCATTTT. Full variable domain (rest looked up from reference TRBV7-8 and TRBJ1-5): GAGVSQSPRYKVAKRGQDVALRCDPISGHVSLFWYQQALGQGPEFLTYFQNEAQLDKSGLPSDRFFAERPEGSVSTLKIQRTQQEDSAVYLCASSLGRDQPQHFGDGTRLSIL.

The chain uses TRBV2 and TRBJ1-2; D might be TRBD1 (5 bases). Trimming shortened V by 7 bases and J by 6 bases, and 21 bases separated the two germline ends. Germline loops: CDR1 SNHLY, CDR2 FYNNEI. This CDR3 is 15 amino acids long. The CDR3 nucleotides read TGTGCCAGCAATGGAAGACAGCCGGGGTTTGATGGCTACACCTTC. Its translation: CASNGRQPGFDGYTF.

Remarks on this clone: The sample contains more than one DNA sequence encoding this CDR3. CDR3 in amino acids: CASSLDSSYEQYF. The CDR3 DNA follows: TGTGCCAGCAGCTTAGACAGCTCCTACGAGCAGTACTTC. The rearrangement uses TRBV7-9 and TRBJ2-7; D unclear. V lost 1 base, J lost 0 bases, and 4 bases lay in between. In germline, CDR1 is SEHNR, CDR2 FQNEAQ (reference sequence). The CDR3 has 13 residues.

J is TRBJ1-6 and V is TRBV10-3, with D hard to call. Germline V gives CDR1 ENHRY, CDR2 SYGVKD. CDR3 size: 14 residues. Deletions cut 10 bases from V and 8 bases from J, with 18 bases between. This CDR3 reads CASSLGFQDSPLHF. The CDR3 DNA is TGTGCCAGCAGCCTAGGGTTTCAGGATTCACCCCTCCACTTT.

This clone turned up a few times. The chain links TRBV25-1 to TRBJ1-5; TRBD1 matches 8 bases. CDR3 size: 15 residues. Per germline, CDR1 MGHDK and CDR2 SYGVNS. Unmatched junction bases numbered 11, after V lost 4 bases and J lost 9 bases. CDR3 sequence (DNA): TGTGCCAGCAGTGGGGCCGGACAGGGACTTCGGCCCCAGCATTTT. Its protein is CASSGAGQGLRPQHF.

The V call is TRBV2, the J call TRBJ2-5; 10 bases are shared with TRBD1. Per germline, CDR1 SNHLY and CDR2 FYNNEI. This CDR3 spans 15 amino acids. The J segment lost 2 bases and the V segment lost 8 bases, leaving 8 bases of the junction unmatched. CDR3 coding DNA: TGTGCCAGCTCCCGACAGGGGGCCACACAAGAGACCCAGTACTTC. Translating gives CASSRQGATQETQYF.

This clone showed up many times. The chain recombines TRBV2 with TRBJ1-2; 8 bases agree with TRBD1. From germline, CDR1 is SNHLY and CDR2 FYNNEI. The CDR3 consists of 15 residues. After removal of 2 bases from V and 4 bases from J, the junction contained 6 bases not matched to a gene. CDR3 in amino acids: CASSETRTGSYGYTF. DNA for the CDR3: TGTGCCAGCAGTGAAACGCGGACAGGGTCCTATGGCTACACCTTC. The complete variable domain, with remaining parts taken from reference TRBV2 and TRBJ1-2, reads EPEVTQTPSHQVTQMGQEVILRCVPISNHLYFYWYRQILGQKVEFLVSFYNNEISEKSEIFDDQFSVERPDGSNFTLKIRSTKLEDSAMYFCASSETRTGSYGYTFGSGTRLTVV.

This clone was seen a handful of times. The genes are TRBV11-2 and TRBJ1-2; the D is unclear. The germline gives CDR1 SGHAT, CDR2 FQNNGV. CDR3 length: 13 amino acids. V shed 5 bases and J shed 4 bases, with 11 bases lying between them. The CDR3, as DNA: TGTGCCAGCAGCGCAAGTTCCTCCTATGGCTACACCTTC. It translates to CASSASSSYGYTF.

In this sample, this clone turned up once. The genes are TRBV10-3 and TRBJ2-3, with D tentatively TRBD2 (6 bases). This CDR3 contains 13 residues. Germline CDR1 and CDR2: ENHRY and SYGVKD. V lost 6 bases, J lost 6 bases, and 13 bases lay in between. CDR3: CAISAGGRDTQYF. CDR3 in DNA: TGTGCCATCAGCGCCGGGGGTCGGGATACGCAGTATTTT.

The genes are TRBV5-1 and TRBJ1-2; TRBD1 matches at 9 bases. This CDR3 spans 15 amino acids. V lost 3 bases, J lost 8 bases, and 11 bases stayed unmatched. Germline V lookup: CDR1 SGHRS, CDR2 YFSETQ. DNA for the CDR3: TGCGCCAGCAGCTGGCCACCGGGACAGGGAGTAGGCTACACCTTC. The encoded protein is CASSWPPGQGVGYTF.

A word on this clone: This sample includes further DNA sequences coding for the same CDR3. This chain connects TRBV29-1 to TRBJ1-2, with D hard to call. The germline V and J ends were trimmed by 6 bases and 4 bases, with 6 bases remaining between them. Germline assignment: CDR1 SQVTM and CDR2 ANQGSEA. CDR3 size: 10 residues. For the CDR3, the DNA is TGCAGCGTCTTAAGCTATGGCTACACCTTC. This sequence encodes CSVLSYGYTF. The complete variable domain, with remaining parts taken from reference TRBV29-1 and TRBJ1-2, reads SAVISQKPSRDICQRGTSLTIQCQVDSQVTMMFWYRQQPGQSLTLIATANQGSEATYESGFVIDKFPISRPNLTFSTLTVSNMSPEDSSIYLCSVLSYGYTFGSGTRLTVV.

This clone was found a few times. This rearrangement joins TRBV6-1 to TRBJ2-7; D tentatively reads TRBD1 or TRBD2 (6 bases each). Between the trimmed V and J ends, which lost 6 bases and 4 bases, there was a span of 16 bases. This CDR3 comprises 14 residues. From germline, CDR1 is MNHNS and CDR2 SASEGT. In nucleotides, the CDR3 is TGTGCCAGCAGGGTGGGGGGCACCCAATACGAGCAGTACTTC. It yields the protein CASRVGGTQYEQYF.